The present entry profiles one T cell receptor (beta chain) with its context. This record comes from a study of T cell changes during pregnancy in multiple sclerosis. Sequenced by immunoSEQ multiplex PCR; TCRdb stores in-frame clones only, minus some. The sample includes roughly 110,000 clones, under 95% of them seen just once. CDR3 length: 15 amino acids. V lost 7 bases and J 0 bases, leaving 16 bases between the germline ends. The germline gives CDR1 SGHTS, CDR2 YDEGEE. Sequencing was performed on peripheral blood, taken before pregnancy. The TCR comes from a female donor with multiple sclerosis, enrolled in a pregnancy study. The chain employs TRBV5-8 and TRBJ1-1; D is unresolved. The CDR3 DNA sequence: TGTGCCAGCCGGAGCGGCCGACCTATGAACACTGAAGCTTTCTTT. Its translation is CASRSGRPMNTEAFF. The whole variable domain, remainder taken from reference TRBV5-8 and TRBJ1-1, is EAGVTQSPTHLIKTRGQQATLRCSPISGHTSVYWYQQALGLGLQFLLWYDEGEERNRGNFPPRFSGRQFPNYSSELNVNALELEDSALYLCASRSGRPMNTEAFFGQGTRLTVV.